This TCR beta chain was found in a study of tumor and adjacent non-tumor tissue in lung cancer. Remarks on this clonotype: The junction departs from germline at one end; a sequencing error may be responsible.

Three rounds of nested PCR, following a modified ARM-PCR protocol, produced the TCRbeta library. TCRdb reprocessed the multiplex PCR reads via MiXCR and lists one record per CDR3 protein. In the table there are about 66,000 distinct CDR3 sequences, 55% to 85% of which are singletons. The CDR3 is made up of 16 amino acids. RNA was extracted from bulk tissue without any cell sorting. Between August and November 2014, newly diagnosed, chemotherapy-naive lung cancer patients underwent thoracic surgery in China. The sequenced material came from lung tumor tissue. The receptor's source is a man in his fifties or sixties with non-small cell lung cancer. V is TRBV12-3 or TRBV12-4 and J is TRBJ2-2, with D perhaps TRBD2 (5 bases). Here the CDR3 reads CVSSLYPATNTGKLFF. The DNA of the CDR3 is TGTGTCAGCAGTCTCTACCCGGCCACAAACACCGGGAAGCTGTTTTTT.